This paragraph covers one T cell receptor beta chain sequence. V was clipped by 2 bases and J by 3 bases, with 8 bases between them. Germline lookup yields CDR1 SGHVS and CDR2 FQNEAQ. This CDR3 spans 13 amino acids. Donors were grouped by their self-reported clinical history. Within 2 weeks before study entry, exposed participants met a COVID-19 case. These data are taken from a study of blood T cell repertoires in COVID-19. On the study more broadly: Italy, Spain and the United States were the sources of the convalescent and acute COVID-19 samples. T cells, B-cell-depleted T cells, or PBMCs provided the cDNA or gDNA that served as material.

The protocol was immunoSEQ multiplex PCR, while the TCRdb copy is restricted to in-frame clones and leaves out a portion. Altogether 150,000 or so clones are present, roughly 87% being singletons, with the ten largest covering over 4%. This clonotype was obtained from a woman aged 40 to 50 who had been exposed to COVID-19. The chain links TRBV7-8 to TRBJ2-7; D unclear. Sequencing was performed on PBMCs or T cells enriched from blood (not recorded which). This chain's CDR3 is CASSLFQNYEQYF. The CDR3, as DNA: TGTGCCAGCAGCTTATTTCAGAACTACGAGCAGTACTTC.